The 2 T cell receptor beta chains reported below all come from one sample, sequenced in a study of blood T cells in healthy people across ages. A sample-barcoded 5' primer and a J-beta primer mix were used in a second PCR of about 7 to 12 cycles. A single record per CDR3 protein comes from TCRdb applying MiXCR to the 5' RACE reads. Of over 600,000 distinct CDR3 sequences listed, more than 35% are singletons. The sequencing input was blood. These receptors were taken from an older man in good health.

The chain employs TRBV6-2 or TRBV6-3 and TRBJ2-1, with 9 bases aligning to TRBD1. With V trimmed by 6 bases and J by 10 bases, 4 bases remained unmatched. The CDR3 extends over 12 amino acids. In germline, CDR1 is MNHEY, CDR2 SVGEGT. CDR3: CASSGQGLEQFF. In DNA form, the CDR3 reads TGTGCCAGCAGCGGACAGGGGTTGGAGCAGTTCTTC.

The CDR3 DNA follows: TGTGCCAGCAGTTTAGTGACAGGGGTTGGTGGCTACACCTTC. This gives the protein CASSLVTGVGGYTF. The chain carries TRBV12-3 or TRBV12-4 and TRBJ1-2; 8 bases line up with TRBD1. This CDR3 comprises 14 residues. The V gene end was trimmed by 1 base and the J gene end by 7 bases; junction bases not matched to a gene: 5.